These 21 T cell receptor beta chains were all obtained from the same sample, sequenced in a study of response to subunit inactivated influenza vaccine. MiXCR, applied by TCRdb to the RT-PCR reads, yields one record per CDR3 protein. The table shows fewer than 750,000 distinct CDR3 sequences, with 14% occurring only once. Source: PBMCs from blood, taken 12 days after vaccination. These receptors all stem from a man in his fifties who received an inactivated influenza vaccine.

This clonotype showed up just a few times. The rearrangement links TRBV6-2 or TRBV6-3 to TRBJ1-1; 7 bases map to TRBD1. The germline V gene encodes CDR1 MNHEY and CDR2 SVGEGT. Losses at the gene ends were 2 bases for V and 5 bases for J; bases not matched to a gene: 8. The CDR3 is 15 amino acids. In DNA, the CDR3 is TGTGCCAGCAGTTACGCTACAGGGGCGGGGACTGAAGCTTTCTTT. Residues: CASSYATGAGTEAFF.

This chain uses TRBV5-1 with TRBJ2-1; 7 nucleotides agree with TRBD1. The CDR3 has 15 residues. The germline CDR1 and CDR2 sequences are SGHRS and YFSETQ. Losses at the gene ends were 4 bases for V and 5 bases for J; bases not matched to a gene: 9. The CDR3 is CASSPSGTVDNEQFF. CDR3 nucleotide sequence: TGCGCCAGCAGCCCATCCGGGACAGTAGACAATGAGCAGTTCTTC.

This clonotype has a handful of counts. This chain links TRBV15 with TRBJ2-1; D remains ambiguous. There are 12 residues in the CDR3. CDR1 and CDR2 (germline): LNHNV, YYDKDF (reference sequence). Trimming took off 0 bases at V and 12 bases at J, with 9 bases between the two ends. The CDR3 loop reads CATSRDRTPQFF. The CDR3 nucleotides read TGTGCCACCAGCAGAGATCGTACGCCGCAGTTCTTC.

The genes are TRBV7-3 and TRBJ2-5, with D possibly being TRBD1 (6 bases). The CDR3 contains 17 residues. V lost 1 base and J lost 7, with 22 bases in between. Germline V CDR1 and CDR2: SGHTA, FQGTGA. The CDR3 DNA is TGTGCCAGCAGCTTAATAGGGACACCAGGATCGGGCGGGACCCAGTACTTC. The encoded protein is CASSLIGTPGSGGTQYF.

In DNA, the CDR3 is TGTGCCAGCAGCTTAGCGGGAACGGGTAGCAATCAGCCCCAGCATTTT. It codes for CASSLAGTGSNQPQHF. V usage is TRBV7-2 and J usage is TRBJ1-5; D call uncertain. Trimming left V 0 bases short and J 0 bases short, with 9 bases between. Germline V gene sequence: CDR1 SGHTA, CDR2 FQGNSA. The CDR3 has 16 residues.

There are many counts of this clonotype. The chain's CDR3 is CASSLRRALAKNIQYF. The CDR3 DNA reads as TGTGCCAGCAGCTTAAGGCGTGCCCTAGCCAAAAACATTCAGTACTTC. The chain is built from TRBV7-2 and TRBJ2-4; D ambiguous. There are 16 residues in the CDR3. V lost 2 bases to trimming and J lost 0 bases, with 11 bases between them. Germline V gene sequence: CDR1 SGHTA, CDR2 FQGNSA.

The CDR3 DNA is TGTGCCAGCAGCTTAGCTGCGACTAGCGGGAATGAGCAGTTCTTC. Translated: CASSLAATSGNEQFF. The chain couples TRBV7-2 to TRBJ2-1; the match to TRBD2 covers 10 bases. The CDR3 is made up of 15 amino acids. V dropped 0 bases and J dropped 7; count of bases not matched to a gene: 3. Per germline, CDR1 SGHTA and CDR2 FQGNSA.

Only a few counts were recorded for this clonotype. The chain is built from TRBV15 and TRBJ1-1; 7 bases are a match to TRBD1. Germline CDR1 and CDR2: LNHNV and YYDKDF (reference sequence). V was clipped by 6 bases and J by 1 base; unmatched bases: 8. The CDR3 totals 15 residues. The CDR3 sequence: CATRLGEGANTEAFF. CDR3 nucleotides: TGTGCCACCAGGTTGGGGGAGGGGGCGAACACTGAAGCTTTCTTT.

CDR3 DNA: TGTGCCAGCTCACACCGGGACGCACTGGACGAGCAGTACTTC. It is translated as CASSHRDALDEQYF. This rearrangement joins TRBV18 to TRBJ2-7, with D perhaps matching TRBD1 or TRBD2 (5 bases each). The CDR3 runs to 14 residues. Germline CDR1 KGHSH, CDR2 LQKENI. The V and J ends lost 4 bases and 5 bases respectively, with 15 bases between them.

The table lists this clonotype with many counts. The gene calls are TRBV7-3 and TRBJ2-4; D remains ambiguous. Between the trimmed V and J ends, which lost 5 bases and 4 bases, there was a span of 9 bases. Germline V gene sequence: CDR1 SGHTA, CDR2 FQGTGA. The CDR3 covers 13 residues. CDR3 protein: CASSLDFKNIQYF. The CDR3 DNA is TGTGCCAGCAGCCTCGACTTTAAAAACATTCAGTACTTC.

In its sample, this clonotype was seen many times. The V call is TRBV6-6, the J call TRBJ1-5; TRBD1 matches 8 bases. The germline V gene encodes CDR1 MNHNY and CDR2 SVGAGI (reference sequence). With 7 bases clipped from V and 5 bases from J, the junction kept 4 bases outside the gene matches. This CDR3 has 13 residues. The CDR3 DNA reads as TGTGCCAGCACAAACAGGGGGGATCAGCCCCAGCATTTT. Residues: CASTNRGDQPQHF.

The chain couples TRBV29-1 to TRBJ2-7; D gene ambiguous. The CDR3 contains 14 residues. The V gene's germline CDR1 is SQVTM and CDR2 ANQGSEA. Trimming removed 2 bases at V and 3 bases at J, with 14 bases between. CDR3 sequence reads: CSVETQLTYYEQYF. CDR3 bases: TGCAGCGTTGAAACGCAGCTAACCTACTACGAGCAGTACTTC.

This clonotype was seen only a few times. The V gene is TRBV25-1, the J gene TRBJ1-1; 7 nucleotides line up with TRBD1. The CDR3 has 15 residues. J lost 3 bases, V lost 8 bases, and 12 bases had no gene match. The germline V gene has CDR1 MGHDK and CDR2 SYGVNS. The CDR3 sequence is CASSGGTIGDTEAFF. CDR3 DNA sequence: TGTGCCAGCTCAGGGGGGACGATCGGAGACACTGAAGCTTTCTTT.

V is TRBV5-1 and J is TRBJ2-2, with a weak D call TRBD1 (6 bases). Germline V gene lookup returns CDR1 SGHRS and CDR2 YFSETQ. V was clipped by 2 bases and J by 4 bases, with 12 bases between them. This CDR3 has 15 residues. This CDR3 reads CASSLQGSATGELFF. In nucleotides, the CDR3 is TGCGCCAGCAGCTTACAGGGTTCGGCCACCGGGGAGCTGTTTTTT.

This clonotype appeared a few times. This sequence joins TRBV12-3 or TRBV12-4 and TRBJ1-5, with D perhaps matching TRBD1 (6 bases). Trimming shortened V by 5 bases and J by 6 bases, and 14 bases separated the two germline ends. The CDR3 is 14 residues long. This chain's CDR3 is CASSPIGGIQPQHF. CDR3 DNA sequence: TGTGCCAGCAGTCCTATAGGGGGAATTCAGCCCCAGCATTTT.

The table lists this clonotype with many counts. This chain joins TRBV29-1 and TRBJ2-2; D is undetermined. Trimming removed 5 bases at V and 0 bases at J, with 10 bases between. The germline V gene has CDR1 SQVTM and CDR2 ANQGSEA. CDR3 length: 14 amino acids. This chain's CDR3 is CSVSAASNTGELFF. The CDR3 nucleotides read TGCAGCGTTTCGGCAGCATCGAACACCGGGGAGCTGTTTTTT.

This chain uses TRBV28 with TRBJ2-7; 9 positions match TRBD1. Germline CDR1 and CDR2: MDHEN and SYDVKM. The CDR3 is 19 residues long. Unmatched junction bases numbered 20, after V lost 5 bases and J lost 3 bases. The CDR3 is CASSPNPSSYRGRLYEQYF. The CDR3 nucleotides read TGTGCCAGCAGTCCCAATCCAAGTTCCTACAGGGGGCGCCTCTACGAGCAGTACTTC.

This clonotype was picked up many times. V and J are TRBV6-2 or TRBV6-3 and TRBJ2-5; the D is unclear. Germline CDR1 MNHEY, CDR2 SVGEGT. The length of the CDR3 is 12 residues. The germline V and J ends were trimmed by 2 bases and 2 bases, with 3 bases remaining between them. For the CDR3, the DNA is TGTGCCAGCAGTTACGGGCAAGAGACCCAGTACTTC. It specifies CASSYGQETQYF.

The chain combines TRBV6-2 or TRBV6-3 with TRBJ2-5, with D unclear. The CDR3 has 18 amino acids. With 5 bases removed from V and 1 base from J, the gap between germline ends came to 23 bases. Germline assignment: CDR1 MNHEY and CDR2 SVGEGT. The DNA of the CDR3 is TGTGCCAGCAGTAGGAGTACGACAAGCCGACCCTCCCAAGAGACCCAGTACTTC. Translation gives CASSRSTTSRPSQETQYF.

This clonotype came up a few times. The chain uses TRBV12-3 or TRBV12-4 and TRBJ2-1; D remains ambiguous. The CDR3 has 14 amino acids. Trimming shortened V by 4 bases and J by 5 bases, and 12 bases separated the two germline ends. CDR3: CASSSRPVNNEQFF. In DNA, the CDR3 is TGTGCCAGCAGTTCAAGACCCGTAAACAATGAGCAGTTCTTC.

This clonotype was detected a few times. The chain links TRBV12-3 or TRBV12-4 to TRBJ1-2; D perhaps matches TRBD1 (6 bases). The CDR3 covers 14 residues. Trimming removed 6 bases at V and 5 bases at J, with 16 bases between. CDR3 sequence: CASSYEGGGYGYTF. The CDR3 DNA is TGTGCCAGCAGCTACGAAGGGGGGGGGTATGGCTACACCTTC.